Listed below are T cell receptor beta chains from one sample, sequenced in a study of blood T cell repertoires in COVID-19. The repertoire was sequenced with immunoSEQ multiplex PCR; TCRdb's copy has only in-frame clones and lacks some. The data show 200,000 to 300,000 clones, with less than 90% seen just once and around 6.5% held by the top ten. Specimen: peripheral blood. The receptors originated from a man aged 55-75 years with acute or convalescent COVID-19. The CDR3 runs from the conserved cysteine through the conserved F or W. The D gene is left open where the match is weak. Clone size is given for some rows only: seen once, a few or many times, or a class if the clone is expanded.

TRBJ1-2 NA TRBV11-1 NA TGTGCCAGCAGCTTGGGGGCTAGCTATGGCTACACCTTC CASSLGASYGYTF
TRBJ1-4 TRBD1 TRBV6-6 NA TGTGCCAGCAGTTACTCGGCCGGGACAGGGGATGAAAAACTGTTTTTT CASSYSAGTGDEKLFF
TRBJ1-5 NA TRBV18 NA TGTGCCAGCTCGCGTGAATACAATCAGCCCCAGCATTTT CASSREYNQPQHF
TRBJ2-7 NA TRBV11-2 NA TGTGCCAGCAGCCACCGGGACACTGCCTACGAGCAGTACTTC CASSHRDTAYEQYF
TRBJ2-1 NA TRBV29-1 once TGCAGCGCTATGACAGGCTACAATGAGCAGTTCTTC CSAMTGYNEQFF
TRBJ1-5 TRBD1 TRBV19 NA TGTGCCAGTAGTATAACAGGGGGGAGCAATCAGCCCCAGCATTTT CASSITGGSNQPQHF
TRBJ1-5 TRBD1 TRBV30 NA TGTGCCTGGCGACCAGGGGGCAGGGATCAGCCCCAGCATTTT CAWRPGGRDQPQHF
TRBJ1-2 NA TRBV27 NA TGTGCCAGCCGAACCACCAGCGAGGGTGGCTACACCTTC CASRTTSEGGYTF
TRBJ2-5 NA TRBV11-3 NA TGTGCCAGCAGCTTAGATCTTGAGGAGACCCAGTACTTC CASSLDLEETQYF
TRBJ2-1 TRBD2 TRBV29-1 NA TGCAGCGTGCACTTTTGGACTAGCGGAGACTACAATGAGCAGTTCTTC CSVHFWTSGDYNEQFF
TRBJ2-2 NA TRBV6-5 few TGTGCCAGCAGCGACAGTAACCCCCCCTGGGGGGAGCTGTTTTTT CASSDSNPPWGELFF
TRBJ1-1 NA TRBV6-4 NA TGTGCCAGCAGTGAGGCGGGTGTGGGAAAACCTGAAGCTTTCTTT CASSEAGVGKPEAFF
TRBJ2-2 NA TRBV19 NA TGTGCCAGTAGGCAGGGGGGGAACACCGGGGAGCTGTTTTTT CASRQGGNTGELFF
TRBJ1-1 NA TRBV9 NA TGTGCCAGCAGCGTCTCAGGGGAGAACACTGAAGCTTTCTTT CASSVSGENTEAFF
TRBJ1-3 NA TRBV18 NA TGTGCCAGCTCATCCACCGGGACAACGGGTCACTCTGGAAACACCATATATTTT CASSSTGTTGHSGNTIYF
TRBJ2-3 TRBD2 TRBV11-2 NA TGTGCCAGCAGCCCACAGGGACTAGCTAGACCAGATACGCAGTATTTT CASSPQGLARPDTQYF
TRBJ2-2 TRBD1 TRBV24-1 NA TGTGCCACCAGTGGACAGGGGATCGCCGGGGAGCTGTTTTTT CATSGQGIAGELFF
TRBJ1-1 TRBD1 TRBV30 NA TGTGCCTGGAGTCCCAGACAGGGGGGCATGAACACTGAAGCTTTCTTT CAWSPRQGGMNTEAFF
TRBJ2-2 NA TRBV7-7 NA TGTGCTAGCAGCTTAGTCGGAGGTATCACCGGGGAGCTGTTTTTT CASSLVGGITGELFF
TRBJ1-1 NA TRBV7-2 NA TGTGCCAGCAGCCCAGCCCGACACGAGATGAACACTGAAGCTTTCTTT CASSPARHEMNTEAFF
TRBJ2-7 TRBD2 TRBV28 NA TGTGCCATCAATCCCCCTAGCGGGAGATTCAGCGAGCAGTACTTC CAINPPSGRFSEQYF
TRBJ1-1 NA TRBV6-4 NA TGTGCCAGCAGTGAAGGGAGGAACACTGAAGCTTTCTTT CASSEGRNTEAFF
TRBJ2-4 TRBD1 TRBV5-1 NA TGCGCCAGCAGCAGAACCGGGACAGAGAAAAACATTCAGTACTTC CASSRTGTEKNIQYF
TRBJ1-2 NA TRBV7-2 NA TGTGCCAGCAGCTTAGCGACGGGGAACTATGGCTACACCTTC CASSLATGNYGYTF
TRBJ2-5 TRBD2 TRBV5-1 NA TGCGCCAGCAACGGGAGGGGGGGCTCGACCTTTCAAGAGACCCAGTACTTC CASNGRGGSTFQETQYF
TRBJ1-5 NA TRBV7-8 NA TGTGCCAGCACTATAAGTAGCAATCAGCCCCAGCATTTT CASTISSNQPQHF
TRBJ2-3 NA TRBV5-1 NA TGCGCCAGCAGCGCCTCAGATGTAGATACGCAGTATTTT CASSASDVDTQYF
TRBJ2-2 NA TRBV14 NA TGTGCCAGCAGCCAAGGATCAGGGGCGGTCGGGGAGCTGTTTTTT CASSQGSGAVGELFF
TRBJ2-1 TRBD2 TRBV27 NA TGTGCCAGCAGAACCTTGACTAGCGGGAGGAATGAGCAGTTCTTC CASRTLTSGRNEQFF
TRBJ2-7 TRBD2 TRBV4-1 NA TGCGCCAGCAGCCAGGACACTAGGACTAGCCGTACCTACGAGCAGTACTTC CASSQDTRTSRTYEQYF
TRBJ1-5 NA TRBV5-8 NA TGTGCCAGCAGCGGAGCCGGAGGGGCGAGGTACCAGCCCCAGCATTTT CASSGAGGARYQPQHF
TRBJ2-7 NA TRBV7-2 NA TGTGCCAGCAGCTTAGTGCTTTCCCGGGAGCAGTACTTC CASSLVLSREQYF
TRBJ1-1 TRBD1 TRBV7-3 NA TGTGCCAGCAGCTTGACAGGGGACACTGAAGCTTTCTTT CASSLTGDTEAFF
TRBJ1-1 NA TRBV19 NA TGTGCCAGTAGTTCGTCGCAGGGAGGCACTGAAGCTTTCTTT CASSSSQGGTEAFF
TRBJ2-4 NA TRBV30 NA TGTGCCTGGAGTGCTGGAGAAAACATTCAGTACTTC CAWSAGENIQYF
TRBJ1-4 TRBD1 TRBV28 NA TGTGCCTCGAAGACAGGGATCAGGGGTGAAAAACTGTTTTTT CASKTGIRGEKLFF
TRBJ1-1 TRBD1 TRBV6-5 NA TGTGCCAGCAGTCACTACCGGGACAGGGAGAACACTGAAGCTTTCTTT CASSHYRDRENTEAFF
TRBJ1-2 TRBD1 TRBV29-1 NA TGCAGCGTTGCCACAGGGGATTCTGAAGGCTACACCTTC CSVATGDSEGYTF
TRBJ2-3 NA TRBV5-1 few TGCGCCAGCAGCTTGGTTGGGAGCTCCACAGATACGCAGTATTTT CASSLVGSSTDTQYF
TRBJ1-4 TRBD1 TRBV4-2 NA TGTGCCAGCAGCCAAGTCCCGGGACAGGGGAATGAAAAACTGTTTTTT CASSQVPGQGNEKLFF
TRBJ1-3 NA TRBV5-4 NA TGTGCCAGCAGCCAAGACAGGAGCTCTGGAAACACCATATATTTT CASSQDRSSGNTIYF
TRBJ2-1 TRBD2 TRBV2 NA TGTGCCAGCAGTGAAGGAGCGGGAGGTATCTATGAGCAGTTCTTC CASSEGAGGIYEQFF
TRBJ2-1 TRBD2 TRBV4-2 NA TGTGCCAGCAGCCAAAGCGGACAGCGGGAGGCGGTTGAGCAGTTCTTC CASSQSGQREAVEQFF
TRBJ2-3 NA TRBV3-1/TRBV3-2 NA TGTGCCAGCAGCCAACTGACGGGGGGCACAGATACGCAGTATTTT CASSQLTGGTDTQYF
TRBJ2-1 TRBD2 TRBV27 NA TGTGCCAGCAGTTTAGGGGGACTACCTACGGATGAGCAGTTCTTC CASSLGGLPTDEQFF
TRBJ2-7 TRBD1 TRBV11-3 NA TGTGCCAGCAGCCCCGGGACAGGGGGCGACCACTACGAGCAGTACTTC CASSPGTGGDHYEQYF
TRBJ2-7 NA TRBV27 NA TGTGCCAGCAGTTCCCTCGGACAGTTAACCTACGAGCAGTACTTC CASSSLGQLTYEQYF
TRBJ1-4 TRBD1 TRBV7-2 NA TGTGCCAGCAGCTTAGATCCCGGGACAGGGAAAGAAAAACTGTTTTTT CASSLDPGTGKEKLFF
TRBJ2-1 TRBD2 TRBV6-2/TRBV6-3 once TGTGCCAGCAGTTCTCCTAGCGGGAGTTTAGGCAATGAGCAGTTCTTC CASSSPSGSLGNEQFF
TRBJ2-5 TRBD2 TRBV5-4 once TGTGCCAGCAGCCGGCCCGGGGGGGCAGAGACCCAGTACTTC CASSRPGGAETQYF
TRBJ2-1 TRBD2 TRBV28 NA TGTGCCAGCAGTTTTAGCGGGACCTACAATGAGCAGTTCTTC CASSFSGTYNEQFF
TRBJ1-5 NA TRBV5-1 NA TGCGCCAGCTATAGGGCCAGGGGTCATCAGCCCCAGCATTTT CASYRARGHQPQHF
TRBJ1-5 TRBD1 TRBV30 NA TGTGCCTGGAGTGTACGGGCAGGGGGTGGCAATCAGCCCCAGCATTTT CAWSVRAGGGNQPQHF
TRBJ2-1 NA TRBV5-1 NA TGCGCCAGCAGCTTGGCCAGGCAGCAGAGCTCCTACAATGAGCAGTTCTTC CASSLARQQSSYNEQFF
TRBJ1-1 TRBD1 TRBV19 once TGTGCCAGTAGTCTACAGGGGGCGCGGACTGAAGCTTTCTTT CASSLQGARTEAFF